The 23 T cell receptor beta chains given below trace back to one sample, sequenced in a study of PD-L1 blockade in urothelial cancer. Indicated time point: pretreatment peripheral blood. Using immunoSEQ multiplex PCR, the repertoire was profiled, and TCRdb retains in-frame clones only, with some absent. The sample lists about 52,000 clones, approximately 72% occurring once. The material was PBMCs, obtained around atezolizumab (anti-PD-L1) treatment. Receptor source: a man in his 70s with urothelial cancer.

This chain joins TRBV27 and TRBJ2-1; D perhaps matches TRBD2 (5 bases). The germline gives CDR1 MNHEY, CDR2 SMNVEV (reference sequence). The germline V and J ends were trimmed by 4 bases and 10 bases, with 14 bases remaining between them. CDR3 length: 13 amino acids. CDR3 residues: CASSSWPGGEQFF. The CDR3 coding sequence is TGTGCCAGCAGTTCCTGGCCGGGCGGGGAGCAGTTCTTC.

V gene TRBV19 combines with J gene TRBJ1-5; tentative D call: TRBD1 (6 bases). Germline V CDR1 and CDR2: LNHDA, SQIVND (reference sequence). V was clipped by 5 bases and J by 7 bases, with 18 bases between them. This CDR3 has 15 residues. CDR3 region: CASSAQGIARQPQHF. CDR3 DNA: TGTGCCAGTAGTGCCCAGGGGATCGCCCGCCAGCCCCAGCATTTT.

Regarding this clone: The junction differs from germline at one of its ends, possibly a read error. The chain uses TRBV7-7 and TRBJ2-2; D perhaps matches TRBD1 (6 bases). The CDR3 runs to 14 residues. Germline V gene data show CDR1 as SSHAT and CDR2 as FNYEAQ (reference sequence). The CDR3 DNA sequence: TGTGCTAGCAGCTCCGGACAGTTCTACGGGGAGCTGTTTTTT. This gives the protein CASSSGQFYGELFF.

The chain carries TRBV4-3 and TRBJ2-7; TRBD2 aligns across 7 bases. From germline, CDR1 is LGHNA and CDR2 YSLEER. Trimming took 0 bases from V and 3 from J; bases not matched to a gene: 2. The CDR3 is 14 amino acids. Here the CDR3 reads CASSQDRGDYEQYF. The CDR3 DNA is TGCGCCAGCAGCCAAGACCGGGGGGACTACGAGCAGTACTTC.

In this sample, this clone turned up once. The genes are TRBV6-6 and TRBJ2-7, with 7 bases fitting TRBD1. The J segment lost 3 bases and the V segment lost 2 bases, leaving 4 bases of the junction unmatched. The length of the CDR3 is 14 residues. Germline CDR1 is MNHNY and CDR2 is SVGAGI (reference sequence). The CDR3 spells CASSYDRVIYEQYF. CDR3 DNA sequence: TGTGCCAGCAGTTACGACAGGGTCATCTACGAGCAGTACTTC.

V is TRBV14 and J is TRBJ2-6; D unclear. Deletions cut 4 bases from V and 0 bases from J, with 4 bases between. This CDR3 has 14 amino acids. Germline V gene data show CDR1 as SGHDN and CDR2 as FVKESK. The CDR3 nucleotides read TGTGCCAGCAGCCTCTACTCTGGGGCCAACGTCCTGACTTTC. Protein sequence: CASSLYSGANVLTF.

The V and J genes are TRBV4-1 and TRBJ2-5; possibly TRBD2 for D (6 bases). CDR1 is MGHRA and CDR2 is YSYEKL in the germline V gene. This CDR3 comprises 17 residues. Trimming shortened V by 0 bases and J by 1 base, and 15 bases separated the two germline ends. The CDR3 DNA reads TGCGCCAGCAGCCAAGATCCCCGGGGCGGGACCCAAGAGACCCAGTACTTC. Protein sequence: CASSQDPRGGTQETQYF.

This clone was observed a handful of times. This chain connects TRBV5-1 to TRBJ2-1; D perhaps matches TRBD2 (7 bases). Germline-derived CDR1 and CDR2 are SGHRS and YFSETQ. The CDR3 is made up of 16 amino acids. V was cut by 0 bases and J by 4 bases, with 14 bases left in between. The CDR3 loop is CASSLDPGGVYNEQFF. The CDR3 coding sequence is TGCGCCAGCAGCTTGGATCCGGGGGGCGTATACAATGAGCAGTTCTTC.

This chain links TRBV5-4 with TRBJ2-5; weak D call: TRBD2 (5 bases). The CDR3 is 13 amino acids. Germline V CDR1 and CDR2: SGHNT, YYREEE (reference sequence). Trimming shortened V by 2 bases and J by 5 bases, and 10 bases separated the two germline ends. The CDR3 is CASSFGDLETQYF. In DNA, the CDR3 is TGTGCCAGCAGCTTCGGGGATTTGGAGACCCAGTACTTC.

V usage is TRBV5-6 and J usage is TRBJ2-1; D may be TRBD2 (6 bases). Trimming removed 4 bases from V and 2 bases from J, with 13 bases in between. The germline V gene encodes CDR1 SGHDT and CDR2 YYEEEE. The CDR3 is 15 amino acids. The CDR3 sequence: CASSGGMPAYNEQFF. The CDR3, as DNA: TGTGCCAGCAGCGGGGGGATGCCGGCCTACAATGAGCAGTTCTTC.

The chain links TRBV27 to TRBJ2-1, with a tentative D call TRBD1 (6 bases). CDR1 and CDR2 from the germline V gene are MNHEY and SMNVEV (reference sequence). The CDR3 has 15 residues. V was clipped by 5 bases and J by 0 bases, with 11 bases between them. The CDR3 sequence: CASSLQGSSYNEQFF. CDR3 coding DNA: TGTGCCAGCAGTCTTCAGGGGAGCTCCTACAATGAGCAGTTCTTC.

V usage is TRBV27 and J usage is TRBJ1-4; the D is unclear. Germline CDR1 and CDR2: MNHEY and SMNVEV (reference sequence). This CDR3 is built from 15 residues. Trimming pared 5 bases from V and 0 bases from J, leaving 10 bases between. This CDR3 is CASSETRATNEKLFF. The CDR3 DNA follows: TGTGCCAGCAGTGAGACAAGAGCAACTAATGAAAAACTGTTTTTT.

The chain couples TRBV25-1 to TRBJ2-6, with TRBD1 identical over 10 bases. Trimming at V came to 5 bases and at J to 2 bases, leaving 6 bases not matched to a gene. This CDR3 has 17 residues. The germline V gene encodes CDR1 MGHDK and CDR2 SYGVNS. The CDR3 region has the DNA TGTGCCAGCAGTACCGGGACAGGGGAGACTGGGGCCAACGTCCTGACTTTC. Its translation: CASSTGTGETGANVLTF.

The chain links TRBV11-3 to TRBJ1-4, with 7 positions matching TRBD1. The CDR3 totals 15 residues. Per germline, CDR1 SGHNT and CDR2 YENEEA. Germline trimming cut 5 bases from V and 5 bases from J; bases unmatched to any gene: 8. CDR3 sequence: CASSLQGQRNEKLFF. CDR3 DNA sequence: TGTGCCAGCAGCCTACAGGGACAGAGGAATGAAAAACTGTTTTTT.

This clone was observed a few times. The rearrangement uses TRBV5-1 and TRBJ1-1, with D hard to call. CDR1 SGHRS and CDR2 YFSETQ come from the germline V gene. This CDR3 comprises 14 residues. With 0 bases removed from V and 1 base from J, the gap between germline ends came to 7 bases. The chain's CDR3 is CASSLGHWNTEAFF. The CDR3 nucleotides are TGCGCCAGCAGCTTGGGGCATTGGAACACTGAAGCTTTCTTT.

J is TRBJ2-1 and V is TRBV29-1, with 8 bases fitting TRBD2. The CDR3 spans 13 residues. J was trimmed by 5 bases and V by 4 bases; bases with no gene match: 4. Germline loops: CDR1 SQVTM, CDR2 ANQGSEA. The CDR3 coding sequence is TGCAGCGTTGGATCGGGAGGGAACAATGAGCAGTTCTTC. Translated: CSVGSGGNNEQFF.

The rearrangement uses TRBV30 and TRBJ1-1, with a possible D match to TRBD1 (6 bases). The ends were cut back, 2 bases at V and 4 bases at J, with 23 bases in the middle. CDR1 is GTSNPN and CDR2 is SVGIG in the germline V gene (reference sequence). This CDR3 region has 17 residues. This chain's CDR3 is CAWSKGTRRLGSTEAFF. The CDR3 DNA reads TGTGCCTGGAGTAAAGGGACAAGGAGGTTAGGGAGCACTGAAGCTTTCTTT.

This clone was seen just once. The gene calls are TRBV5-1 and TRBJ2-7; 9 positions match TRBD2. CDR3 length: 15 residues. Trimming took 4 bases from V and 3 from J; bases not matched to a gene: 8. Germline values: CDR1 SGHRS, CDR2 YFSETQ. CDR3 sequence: CASSPGTSLGYEQYF. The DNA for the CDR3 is TGCGCCAGCAGCCCCGGGACTAGCTTAGGCTACGAGCAGTACTTC.

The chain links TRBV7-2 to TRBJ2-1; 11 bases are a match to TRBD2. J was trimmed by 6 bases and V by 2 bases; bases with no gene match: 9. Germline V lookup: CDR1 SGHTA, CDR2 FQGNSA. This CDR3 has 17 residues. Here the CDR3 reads CASSLLAGGITRNEQFF. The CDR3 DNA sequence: TGTGCCAGCAGCTTACTAGCGGGGGGTATTACACGCAATGAGCAGTTCTTC.

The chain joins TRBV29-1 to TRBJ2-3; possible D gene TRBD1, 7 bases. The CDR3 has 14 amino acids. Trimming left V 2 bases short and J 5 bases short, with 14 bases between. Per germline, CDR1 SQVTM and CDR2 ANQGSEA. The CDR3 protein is CSVEPGGPGDTQYF. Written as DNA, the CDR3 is TGCAGCGTTGAACCAGGGGGGCCCGGAGATACGCAGTATTTT.

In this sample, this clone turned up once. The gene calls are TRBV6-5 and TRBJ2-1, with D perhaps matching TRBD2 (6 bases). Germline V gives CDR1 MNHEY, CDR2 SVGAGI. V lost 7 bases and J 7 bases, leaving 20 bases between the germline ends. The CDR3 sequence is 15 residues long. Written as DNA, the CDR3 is TGTGCCAGCAACAAAGCGGGCGGGAAAGTAAATGAGCAGTTCTTC. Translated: CASNKAGGKVNEQFF.

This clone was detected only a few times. CDR3 sequence: CASSLIAGGELFF. The CDR3 DNA sequence: TGTGCCAGCAGCTTAATAGCGGGAGGGGAGCTGTTTTTT. The chain carries TRBV7-3 and TRBJ2-2; 8 nucleotides line up with TRBD2. CDR3 length equals 13 residues. Germline assignment: CDR1 SGHTA and CDR2 FQGTGA. The J segment lost 8 bases and the V segment lost 1 base, leaving 0 bases of the junction unmatched. Looking up the rest from reference TRBV7-3 and TRBJ2-2 gives the full variable domain: GAGVSQTPSNKVTEKGKYVELRCDPISGHTALYWYRQSLGQGPEFLIYFQGTGAADDSGLPNDRFFAVRPEGSVSTLKIQRTERGDSAVYLCASSLIAGGELFFGEGSRLTVL.

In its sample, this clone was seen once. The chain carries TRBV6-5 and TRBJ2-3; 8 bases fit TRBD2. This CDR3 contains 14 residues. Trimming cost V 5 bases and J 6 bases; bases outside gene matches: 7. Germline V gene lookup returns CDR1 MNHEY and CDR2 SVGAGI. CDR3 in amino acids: CASSPGGGWDTQYF. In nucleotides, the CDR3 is TGTGCCAGCAGTCCCGGGGGGGGCTGGGATACGCAGTATTTT.